This T cell receptor beta chain was sequenced during a study of Ad26.COV2.S vaccination and SARS-CoV-2 variants. Notes on the study in general: Spike-specific responses of CD8+ and CD4+ T cells were reported to display substantial breadth after vaccination. Spike-specific TCR breadth was greater after Ad26.COV2.S than placebo. Vaccinees and placebo recipients showed similar non-spike TCR breadth. Analyses that measured TCR breadth and depth may have underestimated total T cell responses.

V was pared by 2 bases and J by 4 bases, with 2 bases of the junction left unmatched. Germline CDR1 and CDR2: SQVTM and ANQGSEA. CDR3 size: 13 residues. As to this clone: Its specificity is unknown.

Profiling relied on immunoSEQ multiplex PCR, and the TCRdb table lists in-frame clones only, not all of them. Here the sample spans 180,000 or so clones, around 88% being singletons. The material sequenced was peripheral blood, taken after recovery from COVID-19. The origin of this receptor is a human donor who had recovered from COVID-19. The chain couples TRBV29-1 to TRBJ2-4, with 7 bases identical to TRBD1. The CDR3 DNA is TGCAGCGTTGAAAGGGGACAGAAAAACATTCAGTACTTC. It codes for CSVERGQKNIQYF.